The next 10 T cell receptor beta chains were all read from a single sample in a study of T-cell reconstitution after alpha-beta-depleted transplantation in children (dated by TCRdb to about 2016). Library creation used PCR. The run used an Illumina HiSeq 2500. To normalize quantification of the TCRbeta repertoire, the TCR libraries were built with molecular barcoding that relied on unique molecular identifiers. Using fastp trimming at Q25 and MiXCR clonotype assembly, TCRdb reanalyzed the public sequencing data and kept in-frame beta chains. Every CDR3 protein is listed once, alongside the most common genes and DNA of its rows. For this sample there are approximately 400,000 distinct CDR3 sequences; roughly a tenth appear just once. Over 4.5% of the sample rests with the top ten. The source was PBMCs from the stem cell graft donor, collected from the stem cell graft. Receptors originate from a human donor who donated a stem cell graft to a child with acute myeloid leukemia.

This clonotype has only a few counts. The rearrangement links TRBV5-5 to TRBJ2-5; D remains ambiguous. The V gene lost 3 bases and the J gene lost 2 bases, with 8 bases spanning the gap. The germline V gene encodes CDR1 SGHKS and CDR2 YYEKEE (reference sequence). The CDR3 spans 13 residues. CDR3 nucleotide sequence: TGTGCCAGCAGCTCCAGCCCTCAAGAGACCCAGTACTTC. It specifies CASSSSPQETQYF.

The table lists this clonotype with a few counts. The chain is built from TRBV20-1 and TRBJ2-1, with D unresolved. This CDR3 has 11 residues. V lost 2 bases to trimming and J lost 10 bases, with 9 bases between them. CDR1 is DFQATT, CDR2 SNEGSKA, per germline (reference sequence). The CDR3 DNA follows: TGCAGTGCTAGACTGGGTAGGGAGCAGTTCTTC. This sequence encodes CSARLGREQFF.

In DNA, the CDR3 is TGTGCCACCGAGGGAGAAGGGGGGATGAACACCGGGGAGCTGTTTTTT. Amino acids: CATEGEGGMNTGELFF. The rearrangement joins TRBV6-1 to TRBJ2-2; D is possibly TRBD1 or TRBD2 (6 bases each). The ends were cut back, 10 bases at V and 1 base at J, with 19 bases in the middle. This CDR3 region has 16 residues. Per germline, CDR1 MNHNS and CDR2 SASEGT.

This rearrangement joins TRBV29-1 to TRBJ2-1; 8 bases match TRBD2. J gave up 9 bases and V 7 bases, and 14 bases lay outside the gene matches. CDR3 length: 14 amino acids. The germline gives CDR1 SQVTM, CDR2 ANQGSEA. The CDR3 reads CSARPGLDFSEQFF. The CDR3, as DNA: TGCAGCGCCCGTCCGGGACTAGATTTCAGTGAGCAGTTCTTC.

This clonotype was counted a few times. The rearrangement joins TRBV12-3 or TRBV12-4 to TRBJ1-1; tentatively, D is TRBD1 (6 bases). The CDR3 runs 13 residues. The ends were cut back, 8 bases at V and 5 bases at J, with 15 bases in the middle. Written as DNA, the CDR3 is TGTGCCAGCCGAAAAGGGGGGTGGACTGAAGCTTTCTTT. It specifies CASRKGGWTEAFF.

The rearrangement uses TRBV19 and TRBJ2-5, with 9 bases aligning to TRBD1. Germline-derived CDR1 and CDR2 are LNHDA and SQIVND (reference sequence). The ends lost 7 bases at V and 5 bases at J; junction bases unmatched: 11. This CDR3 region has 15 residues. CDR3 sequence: CASTRGGTGFETQYF. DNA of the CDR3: TGTGCCAGTACCCGGGGAGGGACAGGGTTTGAGACCCAGTACTTC. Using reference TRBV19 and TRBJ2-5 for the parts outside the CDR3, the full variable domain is DGGITQSPKYLFRKEGQNVTLSCEQNLNHDAMYWYRQDPGQGLRLIYYSQIVNDFQKGDIAEGYSVSREKKESFPLTVTSAQKNPTAFYLCASTRGGTGFETQYFGPGTRLLVL.

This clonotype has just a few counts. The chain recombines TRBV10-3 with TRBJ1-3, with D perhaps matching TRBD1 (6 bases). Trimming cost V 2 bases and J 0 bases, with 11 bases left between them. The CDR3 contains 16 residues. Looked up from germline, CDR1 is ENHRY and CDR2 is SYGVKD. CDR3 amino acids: CAISEGTGSSGNTIYF. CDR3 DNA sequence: TGTGCCATCAGTGAGGGAACAGGGTCCTCTGGAAACACCATATATTTT.

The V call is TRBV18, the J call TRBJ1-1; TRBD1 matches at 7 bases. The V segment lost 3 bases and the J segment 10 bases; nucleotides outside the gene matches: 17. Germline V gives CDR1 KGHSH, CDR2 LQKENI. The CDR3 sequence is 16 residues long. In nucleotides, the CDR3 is TGTGCCAGCTCACCCAACTCCGGGACAGCGGACTATGGAGCTTTCTTT. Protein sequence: CASSPNSGTADYGAFF.

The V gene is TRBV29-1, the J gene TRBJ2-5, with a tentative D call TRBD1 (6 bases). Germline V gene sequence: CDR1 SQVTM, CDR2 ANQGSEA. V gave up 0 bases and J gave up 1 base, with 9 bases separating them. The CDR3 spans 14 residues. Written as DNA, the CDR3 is TGCAGCGTTGAAGATCGCAGGGGCCAAGAGACCCAGTACTTC. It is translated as CSVEDRRGQETQYF.

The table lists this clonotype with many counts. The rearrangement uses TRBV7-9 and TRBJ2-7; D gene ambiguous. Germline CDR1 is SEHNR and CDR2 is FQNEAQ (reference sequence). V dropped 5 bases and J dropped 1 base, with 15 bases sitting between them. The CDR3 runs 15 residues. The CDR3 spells CASSLRAADSYEQYF. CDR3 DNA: TGTGCCAGCAGCCTTCGGGCGGCTGATTCCTACGAGCAGTACTTC.